Ten or more counts support the clone carrying this TCR beta chain. Sequenced by immunoSEQ multiplex PCR; TCRdb stores in-frame clones only, minus some. The sample has around 60,000 clones; 65% to 75% are singletons. These data are taken from a study of T cell clones after liver transplantation. J lost 4 bases, V lost 4 bases, and 7 bases had no gene match. CDR1 and CDR2 (germline): SGHNT, YYREEE (reference sequence). The CDR3 length is 14 residues. The chain joins TRBV5-4 to TRBJ1-2, with 7 bases aligning to TRBD1. This TCR was recovered from a human donor who received a liver transplant. Sequencing used CD4+ T cells from blood, obtained before liver transplant. CDR3 DNA: TGTGCCAGCAGCGAAGGGGGCCCAGCCTATGGCTACACCTTC. It codes for CASSEGGPAYGYTF.